This T cell receptor beta chain derives from a study of human T cells and chemical hapten exposure (TCRdb year 2021). Looking at the study overall: For sensitization, 2% DPC in acetone was applied to an approximately 2 cm by approximately 2 cm area of upper inner arm skin. Approximately 30 alopecia patients provided blood for TCR sequencing at one to four time points (pre-sensitization, 2, 6 and 24 weeks). Each blood RNA sample was used to sequence both TCR alpha and TCR beta chains. Blood samples were taken from patients before sensitization (week 0) and at 2, 6 and about 24 weeks after DPC sensitization. Patch testing was done on the upper back using Finn chambers containing 0.01% DPC, and results were scored after 6 days according to International Contact Dermatitis Research Group standards. Libraries were pooled for sequencing, and per-sample TCR yields varied mainly because of small differences in library volumes within the pool. Patients additionally received weekly therapeutic DPC doses to the scalp throughout the roughly 25-week study period. Alopecia areata with under or over 50% scalp involvement, alopecia totalis and alopecia universalis were represented in the patient cohort, which was mostly female. In alopecia patients, the study followed how the peripheral blood TCR repertoire changed in vivo over primary and secondary sensitization to diphenylcyclopropenone (DPC), a hapten. Overall study outcomes, separate from this receptor: Compared with pre-sensitization or healthy control sets, expanded TCRs formed significantly more large CDR3 similarity clusters, which is consistent with antigen-driven responses. All patients had alopecia, a presumed autoimmune disease, so their immune response might differ from that of healthy individuals. No change with DPC sensitization was found in the number of TCRs above 1 in 1000 frequency, and no evidence of global repertoire structure alterations was found. Repeated subsampling changed both the strength of the expansion versus patch-test correlation and the threshold at which the correlation became significant. Patch test score was positively correlated with the number of PT1 expanded TCRs, with significance at thresholds 8, 16 and 32 but not at 4.

Library preparation employed RACE. The reads were generated on a NextSeq 500. Library preparation attached unique molecular identifiers to individual cDNA molecules for quantitative, reproducible TCR counting. The paper's processing steps were these. A median of around 100,000 TCRs per sample was observed, with a range of about 20,000 to 690,600. V, J and CDR3 annotation of the TCR reads was performed with the Decombinator software suite. Every sample was subsampled to the same number of TCRs (28,000) for the PS versus PT1 abundance plots. TCRs were defined as expanded if absent before sensitization and observed at least eight times at the 2-week time point. TCRdb itself trimmed the public reads at Q25 with fastp, ran MiXCR and retained productive beta chains. Rows are unified per CDR3 protein, each entry keeping the most common DNA and genes. TCRdb assigned the V and J calls; the authors' analysis was not used. Present in this sample are about 39,000 distinct CDR3 sequences, over 9.5% of which were seen just once. The leading ten clones occupy about 2.3% of the sample.

The time point tag for this specimen amounts to: patch test 3, about 24 weeks after DPC sensitization. This specimen's treatment or condition label, per the study, means: therapeutic diphenylcyclopropenone sensitization with weekly scalp DPC. Unfractionated whole blood was collected in Tempus Blood RNA tubes, and total RNA was extracted from that blood. At each patch-test visit, blood was drawn before the patch test was applied. Patients were eligible if aged 18 to 70, diagnosed with alopecia and judged suitable for DPC therapy, and pregnant patients were excluded. The CDR3 has 12 amino acids, counting the end cysteine and phenylalanine. Only the CDR3 portion is preserved as DNA: 36 bases, with reading frame beginning at the first base. Based on the germline V gene, the CDR1 and CDR2 sequences are SQVTM and ANQGSEA. Trimming removed 6 bases from V and 0 bases from J, leaving 6 bases between the germline ends.

As concerns this clonotype: Its antigen is not yet known. The sample holds no much larger clone one base away, and base qualities are not on file.

The receptor was derived from a woman in her forties with alopecia areata. Some clones in this sample may be carry-over from other donors' samples. Source: whole blood, taken in connection with sensitization to the hapten diphenylcyclopropenone (DPC). The rearranged chain carries TRBV29-1 and TRBJ1-5; the D gene identity is not certain. The DNA sequence is as follows: TGCAGCGTCGCTAATAGCAATCAGCCCCAGCATTTT. Translated, this gives CSVANSNQPQHF.